The rows below give T cell receptor beta chains drawn from one sample of a study of shared clonotypes between healthy human individuals. The protocol was immunoSEQ multiplex PCR, while the TCRdb copy is restricted to in-frame clones and leaves out a portion. The sample has 2,500,000 or so clones, more than 80% seen once. Sequencing was performed on naive CD4+ T cells sorted from blood. Receptors were obtained from a man younger than 35 in good health. Each CDR3 is given with its conserved first and last residue. Fields, in order: J gene, V gene, D gene, clone size, CDR3 protein, CDR3 DNA. D genes are given only for firm matches. Some rows have no size entry. The others give once, few or many, or a class for an expanded clone.

j_call: TRBJ1-1; v_call: TRBV9; d_call: TRBD1; clone_size: .; cdr3_aa: CASSPRQGTSEAFF; cdr3_nt: TGTGCCAGCAGCCCACGACAGGGGACTTCTGAAGCTTTCTTT
j_call: TRBJ2-1; v_call: TRBV10-3; d_call: TRBD1; clone_size: .; cdr3_aa: CAISVTGVGNEQFF; cdr3_nt: TGTGCCATCAGTGTGACAGGGGTCGGGAATGAGCAGTTCTTC
j_call: TRBJ2-3; v_call: TRBV7-9; d_call: TRBD2; clone_size: .; cdr3_aa: CASSLTSGRGGDTQYF; cdr3_nt: TGTGCCAGCAGCCTTACTAGCGGGAGAGGTGGAGATACGCAGTATTTT
j_call: TRBJ1-2; v_call: TRBV7-2; d_call: .; clone_size: .; cdr3_aa: CASSLGRVKIDGYTF; cdr3_nt: TGTGCCAGCAGCTTAGGCAGGGTTAAGATAGATGGCTACACCTTC
j_call: TRBJ2-7; v_call: TRBV5-1; d_call: .; clone_size: once; cdr3_aa: CASSLGGAQSSYEQYF; cdr3_nt: TGCGCCAGCAGCTTGGGAGGGGCCCAGAGCTCCTACGAGCAGTACTTC
j_call: TRBJ2-5; v_call: TRBV4-2; d_call: TRBD2; clone_size: .; cdr3_aa: CASSQGTSGRETQYF; cdr3_nt: TGTGCCAGCAGCCAGGGGACTAGCGGACGGGAGACCCAGTACTTC
j_call: TRBJ2-5; v_call: TRBV30; d_call: .; clone_size: .; cdr3_aa: CAWTGWAGQETQYF; cdr3_nt: TGTGCCTGGACCGGCTGGGCGGGACAAGAGACCCAGTACTTC
j_call: TRBJ2-2; v_call: TRBV7-8; d_call: .; clone_size: .; cdr3_aa: CASSLSYAGELFF; cdr3_nt: TGTGCCAGCAGCTTAAGTTATGCCGGGGAGCTGTTTTTT
j_call: TRBJ1-1; v_call: TRBV18; d_call: TRBD1; clone_size: .; cdr3_aa: CASSQAGTENTEAFF; cdr3_nt: TGTGCCAGCTCACAGGCCGGGACAGAGAACACTGAAGCTTTCTTT
j_call: TRBJ2-3; v_call: TRBV10-3; d_call: .; clone_size: few; cdr3_aa: CAISGGTDTQYF; cdr3_nt: TGTGCCATCAGTGGGGGCACAGATACGCAGTATTTT
j_call: TRBJ2-3; v_call: TRBV7-3; d_call: TRBD2; clone_size: .; cdr3_aa: CASSRTSGGRDTQYF; cdr3_nt: TGTGCCAGCAGCCGGACTAGCGGGGGGCGGGATACGCAGTATTTT
j_call: TRBJ2-5; v_call: TRBV4-1; d_call: .; clone_size: .; cdr3_aa: CASSPTEGLQETQYF; cdr3_nt: TGCGCCAGCAGCCCGACTGAAGGGCTCCAAGAGACCCAGTACTTC
j_call: TRBJ2-3; v_call: TRBV19; d_call: TRBD2; clone_size: .; cdr3_aa: CASSIGTSGRWGSTDTQYF; cdr3_nt: TGTGCCAGTAGTATAGGTACTAGCGGGAGATGGGGGAGCACAGATACGCAGTATTTT
j_call: TRBJ2-3; v_call: TRBV7-9; d_call: TRBD1; clone_size: .; cdr3_aa: CASSPQGAGTDTQYF; cdr3_nt: TGTGCCAGCAGTCCACAGGGGGCTGGCACAGATACGCAGTATTTT
j_call: TRBJ2-6; v_call: TRBV12-2; d_call: .; clone_size: once; cdr3_aa: CASRSGLAGAGANVLTF; cdr3_nt: TGTGCAAGTCGCTCCGGACTAGCGGGAGCTGGGGCCAACGTCCTGACTTTC
j_call: TRBJ1-5; v_call: TRBV7-8; d_call: TRBD1; clone_size: .; cdr3_aa: CASSLVTGGNNQPQHF; cdr3_nt: TGTGCCAGCAGCTTAGTGACAGGGGGAAACAATCAGCCCCAGCATTTT
j_call: TRBJ2-7; v_call: TRBV5-6; d_call: .; clone_size: once; cdr3_aa: CASSLGSKGSYEQYF; cdr3_nt: TGTGCCAGCAGCTTGGGGAGCAAGGGTTCCTACGAGCAGTACTTC
j_call: TRBJ1-1; v_call: TRBV5-1; d_call: .; clone_size: .; cdr3_aa: CASSFGGNTEAFF; cdr3_nt: TGCGCCAGCAGCTTTGGAGGGAACACTGAAGCTTTCTTT
j_call: TRBJ1-1; v_call: TRBV6-5; d_call: .; clone_size: .; cdr3_aa: CASRGHLNTEAFF; cdr3_nt: TGTGCCAGCCGGGGACATCTGAACACTGAAGCTTTCTTT
j_call: TRBJ1-4; v_call: TRBV6-6; d_call: TRBD1; clone_size: once; cdr3_aa: CASSRQGSQEKLFF; cdr3_nt: TGTGCCAGCAGTAGACAGGGGTCGCAGGAAAAACTGTTTTTT
j_call: TRBJ2-1; v_call: TRBV7-9; d_call: TRBD2; clone_size: .; cdr3_aa: CASSLTSGRPEQFF; cdr3_nt: TGTGCCAGCTCCTTGACTAGCGGGAGACCTGAGCAGTTCTTC
j_call: TRBJ2-3; v_call: TRBV6-5; d_call: TRBD1; clone_size: .; cdr3_aa: CASRPRDRASDTQYF; cdr3_nt: TGTGCCAGCAGACCCCGGGACAGGGCCTCAGATACGCAGTATTTT
j_call: TRBJ2-7; v_call: TRBV7-8; d_call: TRBD2; clone_size: .; cdr3_aa: CASSFPGLAGGTYEQYF; cdr3_nt: TGTGCCAGCAGCTTTCCTGGACTAGCGGGAGGAACGTACGAGCAGTACTTC
j_call: TRBJ2-6; v_call: TRBV9; d_call: .; clone_size: .; cdr3_aa: CASSVAGTSGANVLTF; cdr3_nt: TGTGCCAGCAGCGTAGCCGGGACAAGTGGGGCCAACGTCCTGACTTTC
j_call: TRBJ1-1; v_call: TRBV14; d_call: .; clone_size: .; cdr3_aa: CASSGQMNTEAFF; cdr3_nt: TGTGCCAGCTCTGGACAGATGAACACTGAAGCTTTCTTT
j_call: TRBJ2-7; v_call: TRBV18; d_call: TRBD1; clone_size: .; cdr3_aa: CASSPKTTQGAFYEQYF; cdr3_nt: TGTGCCAGCTCCCCAAAAACAACTCAGGGGGCATTTTACGAGCAGTACTTC
j_call: TRBJ2-3; v_call: TRBV6-1; d_call: .; clone_size: once; cdr3_aa: CASTQVLDTQYF; cdr3_nt: TGTGCCAGCACCCAAGTTTTAGATACGCAGTATTTT
j_call: TRBJ2-7; v_call: TRBV5-3; d_call: .; clone_size: .; cdr3_aa: CARSAVPNGQYEQYF; cdr3_nt: TGTGCCAGAAGCGCGGTCCCTAACGGACAATACGAGCAGTACTTC
j_call: TRBJ1-6; v_call: TRBV10-2; d_call: .; clone_size: .; cdr3_aa: CASSEGVGSPLHF; cdr3_nt: TGCGCCAGCAGTGAGGGGGTCGGTTCACCCCTCCACTTT
j_call: TRBJ1-5; v_call: TRBV10-2; d_call: .; clone_size: .; cdr3_aa: CASRSSGTLNQPQHF; cdr3_nt: TGCGCCAGCAGGTCGTCCGGGACCCTAAATCAGCCCCAGCATTTT
j_call: TRBJ2-2; v_call: TRBV19; d_call: TRBD1; clone_size: .; cdr3_aa: CASSLSGGPGELFF; cdr3_nt: TGTGCCAGTAGTCTATCAGGGGGCCCCGGGGAGCTGTTTTTT
j_call: TRBJ2-7; v_call: TRBV5-1; d_call: .; clone_size: .; cdr3_aa: CASSLGTGNDIEF; cdr3_nt: TGCGCCAGCAGCTTGGGCACAGGGAACGATATTGAATTC
j_call: TRBJ1-2; v_call: TRBV5-1; d_call: .; clone_size: .; cdr3_aa: CASSLEQINYGYTF; cdr3_nt: TGCGCCAGCAGCTTGGAACAGATTAACTATGGCTACACCTTC
j_call: TRBJ1-6; v_call: TRBV30; d_call: TRBD1; clone_size: .; cdr3_aa: CAWSTDRGHSPLHF; cdr3_nt: TGTGCCTGGAGTACGGACAGGGGCCATTCACCCCTCCACTTT
j_call: TRBJ2-5; v_call: TRBV2; d_call: TRBD1; clone_size: .; cdr3_aa: CASRHGQAYQETQYF; cdr3_nt: TGTGCCAGCAGGCACGGACAGGCGTACCAAGAGACCCAGTACTTC
j_call: TRBJ2-5; v_call: TRBV7-8; d_call: .; clone_size: .; cdr3_aa: CASRLEGGNYQETQYF; cdr3_nt: TGTGCCAGCAGGTTAGAAGGAGGGAACTACCAAGAGACCCAGTACTTC
j_call: TRBJ2-3; v_call: TRBV18; d_call: TRBD1; clone_size: once; cdr3_aa: CASSPGTGPRDTQYF; cdr3_nt: TGTGCCAGCTCCCCAGGGACAGGGCCGAGGGATACGCAGTATTTT
j_call: TRBJ1-4; v_call: TRBV5-5; d_call: TRBD1; clone_size: .; cdr3_aa: CASSLDDTGVNEKLFF; cdr3_nt: TGTGCCAGCAGCTTAGATGATACAGGGGTTAATGAAAAACTGTTTTTT
j_call: TRBJ2-2; v_call: TRBV28; d_call: TRBD2; clone_size: .; cdr3_aa: CASNRSGTSGVGGELFF; cdr3_nt: TGTGCCAGCAACCGCTCCGGGACTAGCGGGGTTGGCGGGGAGCTGTTTTTT
j_call: TRBJ2-2; v_call: TRBV5-1; d_call: TRBD2; clone_size: .; cdr3_aa: CASSAGLASPPTGELFF; cdr3_nt: TGCGCCAGCAGCGCGGGACTAGCCTCGCCACCCACCGGGGAGCTGTTTTTT
j_call: TRBJ2-7; v_call: TRBV5-1; d_call: .; clone_size: .; cdr3_aa: CASSLAVDSFEQYF; cdr3_nt: TGCGCCAGCAGCTTGGCGGTCGACTCTTTTGAGCAGTACTTC
j_call: TRBJ1-1; v_call: TRBV6-5; d_call: .; clone_size: few; cdr3_aa: CASSYGQMNTEAFF; cdr3_nt: TGTGCCAGCAGTTACGGACAGATGAACACTGAAGCTTTCTTT
j_call: TRBJ1-3; v_call: TRBV7-9; d_call: TRBD1; clone_size: .; cdr3_aa: CASSFPAGTVASGNTIYF; cdr3_nt: TGTGCCAGCAGCTTTCCCGCCGGGACAGTCGCCTCTGGAAACACCATATATTTT
j_call: TRBJ2-1; v_call: TRBV5-4; d_call: TRBD2; clone_size: .; cdr3_aa: CASSLAAGVYNEQFF; cdr3_nt: TGTGCCAGCAGCTTGGCAGCGGGAGTCTACAATGAGCAGTTCTTC
j_call: TRBJ2-3; v_call: TRBV5-1; d_call: TRBD1; clone_size: .; cdr3_aa: CASSSPTTLRDSSFDTQYF; cdr3_nt: TGCGCCAGCAGCTCGCCCACCACCCTCCGGGACAGTTCTTTTGATACGCAGTATTTT
j_call: TRBJ1-2; v_call: TRBV19; d_call: .; clone_size: .; cdr3_aa: CASMGFFQLLTPPYGYTF; cdr3_nt: TGTGCCAGTATGGGGTTTTTTCAACTATTGACCCCTCCCTATGGCTACACCTTC